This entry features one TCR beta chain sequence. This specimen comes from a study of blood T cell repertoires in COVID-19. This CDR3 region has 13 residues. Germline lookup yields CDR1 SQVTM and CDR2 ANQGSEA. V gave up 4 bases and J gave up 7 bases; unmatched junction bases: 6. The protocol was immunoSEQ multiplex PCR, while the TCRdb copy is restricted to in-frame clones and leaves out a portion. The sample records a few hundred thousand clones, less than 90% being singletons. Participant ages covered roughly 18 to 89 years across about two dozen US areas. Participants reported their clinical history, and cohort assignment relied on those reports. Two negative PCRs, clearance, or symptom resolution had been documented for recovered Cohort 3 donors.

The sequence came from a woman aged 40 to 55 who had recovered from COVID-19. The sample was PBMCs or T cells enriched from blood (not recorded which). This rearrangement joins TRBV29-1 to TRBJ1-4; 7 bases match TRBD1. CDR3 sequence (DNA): TGCAGCGTTGGACAGGGTGCTACTGAAAAACTGTTTTTT. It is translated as CSVGQGATEKLFF. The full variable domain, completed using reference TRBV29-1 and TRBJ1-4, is SAVISQKPSRDICQRGTSLTIQCQVDSQVTMMFWYRQQPGQSLTLIATANQGSEATYESGFVIDKFPISRPNLTFSTLTVSNMSPEDSSIYLCSVGQGATEKLFFGSGTQLSVL.